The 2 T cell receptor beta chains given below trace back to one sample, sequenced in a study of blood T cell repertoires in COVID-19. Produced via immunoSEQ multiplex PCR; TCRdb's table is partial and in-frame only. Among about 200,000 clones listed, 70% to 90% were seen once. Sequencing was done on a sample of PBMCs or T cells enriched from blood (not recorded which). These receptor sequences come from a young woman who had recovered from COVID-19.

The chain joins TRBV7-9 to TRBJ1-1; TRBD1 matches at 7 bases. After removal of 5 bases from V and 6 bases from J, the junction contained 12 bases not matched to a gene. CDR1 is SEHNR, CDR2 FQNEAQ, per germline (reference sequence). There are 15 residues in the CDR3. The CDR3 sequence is CASSHDRARVPEAFF. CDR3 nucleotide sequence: TGTGCCAGCAGCCACGACAGGGCCCGGGTCCCTGAAGCTTTCTTT.

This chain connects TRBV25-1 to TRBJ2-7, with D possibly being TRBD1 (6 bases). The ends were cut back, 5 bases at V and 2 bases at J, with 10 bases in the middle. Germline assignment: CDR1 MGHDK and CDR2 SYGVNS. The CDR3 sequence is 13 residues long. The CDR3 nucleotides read TGTGCCAGCAGTCTCGGGACAACCTACGAGCAGTACTTC. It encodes CASSLGTTYEQYF.